A single sample gave rise to the 17 T cell receptor beta chains below, sequenced in a study of blood T cells in healthy people across ages. A J-beta primer mix and a sample-barcoded 5' primer were used in a second PCR of about 7 to 12 cycles. A single record per CDR3 protein comes from TCRdb applying MiXCR to the 5' RACE reads. The table has approximately 1.5 million distinct CDR3 sequences, 34% seen once. Sequencing was done on a sample of blood. These receptor sequences come from a young woman in good health.

The chain links TRBV7-3 to TRBJ1-6; the match to TRBD1 covers 7 bases. The germline CDR1 and CDR2 sequences are SGHTA and FQGTGA. CDR3 size: 14 residues. V lost 6 bases to trimming and J lost 8 bases; unmatched junction nucleotides: 7. The CDR3, as DNA: TGTGCCAGCAGTCAGACAGGGCCGGATTCACCCCTCCACTTT. Protein sequence: CASSQTGPDSPLHF.

The chain employs TRBV28 and TRBJ2-7; no definite D call. The V end was cut by 5 bases, the J end by 0 bases, with 11 bases between. Germline loops: CDR1 MDHEN, CDR2 SYDVKM. The CDR3 has 14 amino acids. The CDR3 sequence is CASSVSPSSYEQYF. The CDR3 DNA reads as TGTGCCAGCAGTGTCAGCCCCAGCTCCTACGAGCAGTACTTC.

The chain combines TRBV12-3 or TRBV12-4 with TRBJ1-2, with TRBD1 as a possible D gene (6 bases). The CDR3 has 14 residues. V lost 7 bases, J lost 1 base, and 13 bases lay in between. This CDR3 is CASNRPDSNYGYTF. The CDR3 DNA reads TGTGCCAGCAACCGACCGGACAGTAACTATGGCTACACCTTC.

The chain recombines TRBV15 with TRBJ2-7, with 7 bases aligning to TRBD1. Trimming cost V 0 bases and J 4 bases; bases outside gene matches: 6. The CDR3 has 15 residues. Germline assignment: CDR1 LNHNV and CDR2 YYDKDF (reference sequence). The CDR3 coding sequence is TGTGCCACCAGCAGAGAGGACAGGAGAGTGTACGAGCAGTACTTC. Its translation: CATSREDRRVYEQYF.

The chain joins TRBV29-1 to TRBJ2-2; possibly TRBD1 for D (5 bases). This CDR3 spans 14 amino acids. Germline CDR1 and CDR2: SQVTM and ANQGSEA. V was clipped by 4 bases and J by 4 bases, with 13 bases between them. CDR3 DNA sequence: TGCAGCGTTGTATGGGGCCTCACCACCGGGGAGCTGTTTTTT. This codes for CSVVWGLTTGELFF.

This clonotype was found a few times. The V and J genes are TRBV4-2 and TRBJ2-1; D uncertain. The CDR3 totals 13 residues. Between the trimmed V and J ends, which lost 0 bases and 8 bases, there was a span of 8 bases. Germline CDR1 reads LGHNA; CDR2 reads YNFKEQ. The CDR3 sequence: CASSQEPIDEQFF. Here the CDR3 DNA reads TGTGCCAGCAGCCAAGAACCGATTGATGAGCAGTTCTTC.

This clonotype came up once. J is TRBJ1-2 and V is TRBV2, with D unresolved. Germline V gene lookup returns CDR1 SNHLY and CDR2 FYNNEI. The CDR3 covers 13 residues. V lost 8 bases to trimming and J lost 8 bases, with 18 bases between them. CDR3 nucleotide sequence: TGTGCCAGCCGGTCGGATGCTATACGGGGCTACACCTTC. Translation gives CASRSDAIRGYTF.

This clonotype was seen at least ten times. This CDR3 reads CASSSLPGQGAYEQYF. The CDR3 DNA sequence: TGTGCCAGCAGTTCTCTCCCGGGACAGGGGGCTTACGAGCAGTACTTC. The J gene is TRBJ2-7, the V gene TRBV28; the match to TRBD1 covers 12 bases. In germline, CDR1 is MDHEN, CDR2 SYDVKM. The CDR3 is made up of 16 amino acids. The V segment lost 4 bases and the J segment 4 bases; nucleotides outside the gene matches: 8.

Points on this clonotype: At one of its ends the junction is not consistent with the germline gene, which may arise from a read error. The gene calls are TRBV28 and TRBJ2-7; the D gene is possibly TRBD1 (5 bases). In germline, CDR1 is MDHEN, CDR2 SYDVKM. The CDR3 has 12 amino acids. CDR3 nucleotide sequence: TGTGTCAGCAGTTTTACAGGATACGAGCAGTACTTC. It translates to CVSSFTGYEQYF.

The gene calls are TRBV7-9 and TRBJ2-7; perhaps TRBD1 as D (6 bases). The CDR3 is made up of 15 amino acids. Germline V gene lookup returns CDR1 SEHNR and CDR2 FQNEAQ (reference sequence). V was pared by 3 bases and J by 2 bases, with 14 bases between. CDR3 nucleotide sequence: TGTGCCAGCAGCTTGGACAGAAAACTTCCCTACGAGCAGTACTTC. Protein sequence: CASSLDRKLPYEQYF.

The chain has TRBV20-1 and TRBJ1-2; tentatively, D is TRBD1 (5 bases). Trimming stripped 3 bases from V and 4 bases from J, with 12 bases between. The CDR3 spans 13 residues. Looked up from germline, CDR1 is DFQATT and CDR2 is SNEGSKA (reference sequence). CDR3 amino acids: CSASGRVIYGYTF. The CDR3 DNA reads as TGCAGTGCTAGCGGCAGGGTGATCTATGGCTACACCTTC.

The rearrangement links TRBV10-3 to TRBJ2-1; D may be TRBD1 (6 bases). V shed 7 bases and J shed 5 bases, with 18 bases lying between them. This CDR3 contains 15 residues. Per germline, CDR1 ENHRY and CDR2 SYGVKD. The CDR3: CAITGSRGSHNEQFF. The DNA of the CDR3 is TGTGCCATCACCGGTTCGAGGGGGTCACACAATGAGCAGTTCTTC.

This chain connects TRBV10-2 to TRBJ1-2; 9 bases agree with TRBD1. CDR1 WSHSY and CDR2 SAAADI come from the germline V gene. V was pared by 0 bases and J by 7 bases, with 6 bases of the junction left unmatched. The CDR3 loop spans 15 amino acids. The CDR3 is CASSESGQGGSGYTF. The DNA of the CDR3 is TGCGCCAGCAGTGAGTCGGGACAGGGAGGATCTGGCTACACCTTC.

This clonotype was seen a handful of times. The V call is TRBV2, the J call TRBJ2-1, with 10 bases lining up with TRBD2. The junction had 8 bases not matched to a gene; V was cut back by 6 bases and J by 9 bases. This CDR3 spans 14 amino acids. Germline V gives CDR1 SNHLY, CDR2 FYNNEI. CDR3 region: CASRETRLAGEQFF. CDR3 DNA: TGTGCCAGCAGGGAAACAAGACTAGCGGGTGAGCAGTTCTTC.

This clonotype was picked up a small number of times. V usage is TRBV27 and J usage is TRBJ2-5; no firm D call. Trimming took 3 bases from V and 6 from J, leaving 14 bases between them. This CDR3 comprises 14 residues. Germline V gene data show CDR1 as MNHEY and CDR2 as SMNVEV (reference sequence). For the CDR3, the DNA is TGTGCCAGCAGTTTGGGTGGGGTGTTACAGACCCAGTACTTC. This codes for CASSLGGVLQTQYF.

In this sample, this clonotype turned up many times. The chain employs TRBV28 and TRBJ2-5, with 11 bases identical to TRBD2. Germline V gene sequence: CDR1 MDHEN, CDR2 SYDVKM. Trimming took 2 bases from V and 1 from J; bases not matched to a gene: 3. The CDR3 is made up of 16 amino acids. The CDR3 DNA reads as TGTGCCAGCAGTTTAACTAGCGGGAGCCCCCAAGAGACCCAGTACTTC. As protein: CASSLTSGSPQETQYF. Full variable domain (missing parts from reference TRBV28 and TRBJ2-5): DVKVTQSSRYLVKRTGEKVFLECVQDMDHENMFWYRQDPGLGLRLIYFSYDVKMKEKGDIPEGYSVSREKKERFSLILESASTNQTSMYLCASSLTSGSPQETQYFGPGTRLLVL.

The chain carries TRBV6-6 and TRBJ2-4; D uncertain. Germline-derived CDR1 and CDR2 are MNHNY and SVGAGI (reference sequence). V gave up 5 bases and J gave up 13 bases, with 12 bases separating them. This CDR3 contains 11 residues. CDR3: CASSTPVDQYF. The CDR3 nucleotides read TGTGCCAGCAGTACCCCTGTGGACCAGTACTTC.